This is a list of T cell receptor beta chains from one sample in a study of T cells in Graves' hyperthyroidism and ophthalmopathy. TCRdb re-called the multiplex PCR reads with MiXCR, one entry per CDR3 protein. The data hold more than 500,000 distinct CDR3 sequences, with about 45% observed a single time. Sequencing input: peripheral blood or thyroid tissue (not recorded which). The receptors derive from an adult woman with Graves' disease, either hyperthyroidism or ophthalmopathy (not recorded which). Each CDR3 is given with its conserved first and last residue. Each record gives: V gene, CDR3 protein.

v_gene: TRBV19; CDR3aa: CASSIPGRNGRETQYF
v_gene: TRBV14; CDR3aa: CASSHERWTEAFF
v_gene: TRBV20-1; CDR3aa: CSAKQGLGEQYF
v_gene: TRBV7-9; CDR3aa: CASSQYGDKETQYF
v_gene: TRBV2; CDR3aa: CASSTTGGQETQYF
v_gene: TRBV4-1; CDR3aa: CASSQGQGKLSLYGYTF
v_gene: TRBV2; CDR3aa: CASSEGAGGWNTEAFF
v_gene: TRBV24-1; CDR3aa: CATSDPGRQGNGYTF
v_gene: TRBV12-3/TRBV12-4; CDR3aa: CASSPGYEQYF
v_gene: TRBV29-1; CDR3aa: CSTNGAGGPGETQYF
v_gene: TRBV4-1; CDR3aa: CASRGGTGTFPPNYGYTF
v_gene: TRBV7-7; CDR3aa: CASSAGQGNTEAFF
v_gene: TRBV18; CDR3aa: CASSKQGAGQPQHF
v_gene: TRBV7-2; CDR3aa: CASSLAGGPTYEQYF
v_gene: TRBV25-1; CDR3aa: CASSAREGGGRGNQPQHF
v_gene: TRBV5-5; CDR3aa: CASSMGGFDTEAFF